This T cell receptor beta chain was identified in a study of blood T cell repertoires in COVID-19. This CDR3 comprises 15 residues. The J segment lost 1 base and the V segment lost 1 base, leaving 2 bases of the junction unmatched. Per the germline V gene, CDR1 is LGHDT and CDR2 is YNNKEL (reference sequence). The authors' processing: Reference gene primer amplification gave nucleated cell count estimates. Clones were sequenced by immunoSEQ multiplex PCR, and TCRdb holds only the in-frame ones, with some missing. For V, J and clone size, that table is used; D and trimming come from the DNA. This sample carries roughly 260,000 clones, about 88% of them seen once, and the ten largest clones take approximately 2.1%.

The specimen sequenced was peripheral blood. The TCR was taken from a middle-aged woman who had recovered from COVID-19. V is TRBV3-1 (or the pseudogene TRBV3-2) and J is TRBJ2-3; the match to TRBD2 covers 7 bases. Here the CDR3 DNA reads TGTGCCAGCAGCCAAGTGGGACTACGCACAGATACGCAGTATTTT. It specifies CASSQVGLRTDTQYF.